This paragraph reports one TCR beta chain. The table came from immunoSEQ multiplex PCR; TCRdb's copy has only in-frame clones and leaves some out. The table lists about 29,000 clones, about 90% of them singletons. The record originates from a study of control samples from healthy donors and cancer patients. Germline CDR1 MGHRA, CDR2 YSYEKL. Trimming took off 4 bases at V and 1 base at J, with 12 bases between the two ends. The CDR3 has 15 amino acids. The sequencing input was formalin-fixed, paraffin-embedded tissue. J is TRBJ2-3 and V is TRBV4-1; unclear D gene. The clonotype originates from a female donor with melanoma. The CDR3 nucleotides are TGCGCCAGCAGCCCCGAACCTTTCGGCACAGATACGCAGTATTTT. Protein sequence: CASSPEPFGTDTQYF.